This T cell receptor (beta chain) was identified in a study of blood T cell repertoires in COVID-19. Study at large: The cDNA or gDNA used as material had been derived from T cells, B-cell-depleted T cells, or PBMCs.

With 2 bases removed from V and 2 bases from J, the gap between germline ends came to 15 bases. The CDR3 is made up of 16 amino acids. CDR1 and CDR2 from the germline V gene are MNHEY and SVGEGT. Original processing methods: Counts of nucleated cells, estimated from reference gene primer amplification, were obtained. Method: immunoSEQ multiplex PCR; TCRdb's copy keeps in-frame clones and lacks some. The V and J calls and the clone size are those of that table, but D and trimming were determined from the DNA. The table lists about 61,000 clones, roughly 87% of them singletons. The specimen sequenced was peripheral blood. The origin of this receptor is a man of 80 years or more in a cohort sampled during active COVID-19. V gene TRBV6-2 or TRBV6-3 combines with J gene TRBJ1-1, with D perhaps matching TRBD1 (6 bases). CDR3 sequence: CASSYPAGALNTEAFF. DNA of the CDR3: TGTGCCAGCAGTTACCCCGCAGGGGCCTTAAACACTGAAGCTTTCTTT.